These T cell receptor beta chains were read from a single sample in a study of T cells expressing NK-cell markers. TCRdb re-called the 5' RACE reads; one entry per CDR3 protein, DNA not given. Here the sample table reports about 380,000 distinct CDR3 sequences. The sequenced material came from blood T cells: a sorted CD56 or NKG2C T cell subset, CD4+ or CD8+ T cells, or bulk PBMC T cells (not recorded which). The receptor set was obtained from a man aged 18-75 years in good health. Both conserved end residues are part of each CDR3.

V gene	CDR3 length	J gene	CDR3 protein
TRBV28	13	TRBJ1-2	CASIERGAEGYTF
TRBV27	13	TRBJ2-2	CATRGGRTGELFF
TRBV29-1	14	TRBJ1-1	CSIRAGGALTEAFF
TRBV18	14	TRBJ1-3	CASSHPGEGNTIYF
TRBV7-8	16	TRBJ1-2	CASSSPSHFTGNGYTF
TRBV12-3/TRBV12-4	11	TRBJ1-2	CASRVAGGYTF
TRBV21-1	18	TRBJ2-5	CASSKEGEFGDRQETQYF
TRBV18	16	TRBJ2-6	CASSSQQGSGANVLTF
TRBV7-6	16	TRBJ1-4	CASSPPTGSLMKNCFF
TRBV6-2/TRBV6-3	16	TRBJ2-3	CASSYGRGTNTDTQYF
TRBV7-9	14	TRBJ1-3	CASSSTAMRNTIYF
TRBV7-8	15	TRBJ1-6	CASSPWTATGSPLHF
TRBV6-5	16	TRBJ2-5	CASSYSTAGRGETQYF
TRBV6-2/TRBV6-3	19	TRBJ1-5	CASSYSPFGQSFSNQPQHF
TRBV7-3	15	TRBJ2-3	CASSSRAARADTQYF
TRBV7-2	16	TRBJ2-2	CASSLGGSANTGELFF
TRBV11-2	17	TRBJ2-5	CASSPGIWVGGQETQYF
TRBV15	12	TRBJ1-2	CATSRVDRDHTF
TRBV5-1	17	TRBJ2-7	CASSSPKGHGASYEQYF
TRBV20-1	13	TRBJ2-7	CSARIGGAREQYF
TRBV19	13	TRBJ1-2	CASSVRGGPGYTF